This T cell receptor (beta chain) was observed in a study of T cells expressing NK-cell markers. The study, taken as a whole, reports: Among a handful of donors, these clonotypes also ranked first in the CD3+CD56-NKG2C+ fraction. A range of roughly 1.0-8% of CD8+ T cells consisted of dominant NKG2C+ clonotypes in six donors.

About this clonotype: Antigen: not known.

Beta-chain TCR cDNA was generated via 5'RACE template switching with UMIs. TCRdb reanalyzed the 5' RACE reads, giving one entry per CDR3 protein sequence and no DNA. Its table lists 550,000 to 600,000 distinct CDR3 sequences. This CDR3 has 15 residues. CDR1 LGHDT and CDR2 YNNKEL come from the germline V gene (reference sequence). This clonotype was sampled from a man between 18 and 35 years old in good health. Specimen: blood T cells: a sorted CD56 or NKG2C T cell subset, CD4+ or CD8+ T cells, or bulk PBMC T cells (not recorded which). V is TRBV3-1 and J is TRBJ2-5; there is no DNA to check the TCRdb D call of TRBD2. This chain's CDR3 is CASSYSGGRQETQYF.